The 17 T cell receptor beta chains presented below share a single source sample, sequenced in a study of blood T cell repertoires in COVID-19. Measured with immunoSEQ multiplex PCR; TCRdb has only the in-frame clones, and not every one. The sample holds about 97,000 clones, about 92% seen once. The sample taken for sequencing was peripheral blood. Source of these receptors: a man aged 50-60 years with active COVID-19.

The rearrangement links TRBV2 to TRBJ2-7; tentatively, D is TRBD1 (6 bases). The CDR3 has 12 residues. Trimming stripped 7 bases from V and 2 bases from J, with 9 bases between. Germline CDR1 SNHLY, CDR2 FYNNEI. The CDR3 region has the DNA TGTGCCAGCACAGGGGACACCTACGAGCAGTACTTC. Amino acids: CASTGDTYEQYF. The full variable domain, in which reference TRBV2 and TRBJ2-7 provide the parts outside the CDR3, is EPEVTQTPSHQVTQMGQEVILRCVPISNHLYFYWYRQILGQKVEFLVSFYNNEISEKSEIFDDQFSVERPDGSNFTLKIRSTKLEDSAMYFCASTGDTYEQYFGPGTRLTVT.

This chain connects TRBV11-2 to TRBJ2-7; D remains unclear. CDR1 is SGHAT, CDR2 FQNNGV, per germline. The CDR3 runs 15 residues. V gave up 1 base and J gave up 1 base, with 11 bases separating them. The CDR3 spells CASSLGSSQSYEQYF. CDR3 nucleotide sequence: TGTGCCAGCAGCTTAGGGTCGTCCCAGTCCTACGAGCAGTACTTC. The full variable domain, rest sourced from reference TRBV11-2 and TRBJ2-7, is EAGVAQSPRYKIIEKRQSVAFWCNPISGHATLYWYQQILGQGPKLLIQFQNNGVVDDSQLPKDRFSAERLKGVDSTLKIQPAKLEDSAVYLCASSLGSSQSYEQYFGPGTRLTVT.

V usage is TRBV6-5 and J usage is TRBJ1-5; maybe TRBD1 (6 bases). The CDR3 spans 15 residues. V dropped 8 bases and J dropped 2 bases, with 16 bases sitting between them. From germline, CDR1 is MNHEY and CDR2 SVGAGI. The CDR3 coding sequence is TGTGCCAGCCAACCGGGGGGGACACGCAATCAGCCCCAGCATTTT. Translated, it gives CASQPGGTRNQPQHF.

V and J are TRBV28 and TRBJ1-1; tentative D call: TRBD1 (5 bases). Germline V lookup: CDR1 MDHEN, CDR2 SYDVKM. The CDR3 is made up of 17 amino acids. Trimming cost V 1 base and J 3 bases, with 18 bases left between them. CDR3 sequence: CASSLSPDDIGDTEAFF. The DNA for the CDR3 is TGTGCCAGCAGTTTATCCCCGGACGATATAGGGGACACTGAAGCTTTCTTT.

This CDR3 is CATSVKGGDTQYF. As DNA, the CDR3 is TGTGCCACCAGCGTGAAAGGGGGAGATACGCAGTATTTT. V is TRBV15 and J is TRBJ2-3, with TRBD1 as a possible D gene (6 bases). V gave up 5 bases and J gave up 5 bases, with 11 bases separating them. CDR1 and CDR2 (germline): LNHNV, YYDKDF (reference sequence). CDR3 length equals 13 residues.

This chain links TRBV7-3 with TRBJ1-2, with 7 bases matching TRBD1. The CDR3 length is 15 residues. V was pared by 5 bases and J by 3 bases, with 9 bases of the junction left unmatched. Germline V lookup: CDR1 SGHTA, CDR2 FQGTGA. The CDR3 nucleotides are TGTGCCAGCAGCCTCTCCGGGGACAGTTACTATGGCTACACCTTC. Residues: CASSLSGDSYYGYTF.

The chain recombines TRBV29-1 with TRBJ1-2; D possibly corresponds to TRBD1 (6 bases). This CDR3 has 11 amino acids. Trimming removed 4 bases at V and 4 bases at J, with 7 bases between. Germline CDR1 reads SQVTM; CDR2 reads ANQGSEA. The CDR3 bases are TGCAGCGTTGGGGGGCCCTATGGCTACACCTTC. Encoded protein: CSVGGPYGYTF.

The chain joins TRBV11-2 to TRBJ1-2, with D maybe TRBD1 (5 bases). This CDR3 is built from 14 residues. Trimming left V 2 bases short and J 8 bases short, with 15 bases between. Germline CDR1 SGHAT, CDR2 FQNNGV. CDR3 coding DNA: TGTGCCAGCAGCTTAATGGGGGGGGTAGAGGGCTACACCTTC. Translated, it gives CASSLMGGVEGYTF.

This chain uses TRBV5-1 with TRBJ1-4; a weak D match, TRBD1 (5 bases). The germline V gene encodes CDR1 SGHRS and CDR2 YFSETQ. The CDR3 loop spans 16 amino acids. V shed 0 bases and J shed 4 bases, with 13 bases lying between them. CDR3 amino acids: CASSLGRGGGNEKLFF. As DNA, the CDR3 is TGCGCCAGCAGCTTGGGTAGGGGTGGTGGTAATGAAAAACTGTTTTTT.

In regard to this clone: Other DNA sequences from this sample encode an identical CDR3 as well. The chain couples TRBV28 to TRBJ1-2; D is perhaps TRBD1 (5 bases). CDR1 and CDR2 from the germline V gene are MDHEN and SYDVKM. The CDR3 has 12 amino acids. V lost 8 bases and J 4 bases, leaving 11 bases between the germline ends. CDR3 DNA: TGTGCCAGCGGGGGACTTCCCTATGGCTACACCTTC. It translates to CASGGLPYGYTF.

The V and J genes are TRBV11-2 and TRBJ2-1, with 12 bases identical to TRBD1. J lost 13 bases, V lost 1 base, and 8 bases had no gene match. CDR1 and CDR2 (germline): SGHAT, FQNNGV. This CDR3 spans 15 amino acids. DNA of the CDR3: TGTGCCAGCAGCTTAGCCGGGACAGGGGGCGCTGAACAGTTCTTC. Amino acids: CASSLAGTGGAEQFF.

This chain connects TRBV5-1 to TRBJ1-4; no definite D call. This CDR3 contains 14 residues. Trimming cost V 0 bases and J 7 bases, with 10 bases left between them. Per germline, CDR1 SGHRS and CDR2 YFSETQ. The chain's CDR3 is CASSLDGNSEKLFF. In DNA form, the CDR3 reads TGCGCCAGCAGCTTGGACGGTAACAGTGAAAAACTGTTTTTT. Combining the CDR3 with reference TRBV5-1 and TRBJ1-4 gives the whole variable domain KAGVTQTPRYLIKTRGQQVTLSCSPISGHRSVSWYQQTPGQGLQFLFEYFSETQRNKGNFPGRFSGRQFSNSRSEMNVSTLELGDSALYLCASSLDGNSEKLFFGSGTQLSVL.

The genes are TRBV28 and TRBJ2-1; 9 nucleotides line up with TRBD2. The CDR3 is 14 amino acids. The germline V gene has CDR1 MDHEN and CDR2 SYDVKM. J lost 7 bases, V lost 7 bases, and 8 bases had no gene match. CDR3 protein: CASIRSGRTNEQFF. The DNA for the CDR3 is TGTGCCAGCATCAGGAGCGGGAGGACGAATGAGCAGTTCTTC.

The chain couples TRBV28 to TRBJ2-2; weak D call: TRBD1 (6 bases). Germline CDR1 reads MDHEN; CDR2 reads SYDVKM. Trimming removed 5 bases from V and 6 bases from J, with 7 bases in between. CDR3 length equals 12 residues. CDR3 protein: CASSRGSGELFF. CDR3 nucleotide sequence: TGTGCCAGCAGTAGGGGGTCCGGGGAGCTGTTTTTT.

The chain joins TRBV2 to TRBJ1-5; maybe TRBD1 (5 bases). CDR1 and CDR2 from the germline V gene are SNHLY and FYNNEI. This CDR3 spans 14 amino acids. The V gene lost 2 bases and the J gene lost 1 base, with 6 bases spanning the gap. The DNA of the CDR3 is TGTGCCAGCAGTGAAAGGGGCAGCAATCAGCCCCAGCATTTT. Translation gives CASSERGSNQPQHF.

This chain uses TRBV5-1 with TRBJ2-7; 11 bases are shared with TRBD2. The length of the CDR3 is 15 residues. Germline assignment: CDR1 SGHRS and CDR2 YFSETQ. J gave up 0 bases and V 4 bases, and 3 bases lay outside the gene matches. DNA of the CDR3: TGCGCCAGCAGCGGGGGACTAGCGGACTCCTACGAGCAGTACTTC. It translates to CASSGGLADSYEQYF.

The chain carries TRBV19 and TRBJ1-2; perhaps TRBD1 as D (5 bases). Trimming cost V 6 bases and J 3 bases, with 17 bases left between them. The germline CDR1 and CDR2 sequences are LNHDA and SQIVND (reference sequence). CDR3 length equals 15 residues. CDR3 coding DNA: TGTGCCAGTAGGGTTGGGGAGGGGACCGACTATGGCTACACCTTC. Amino acid sequence: CASRVGEGTDYGYTF. Looking up the rest from reference TRBV19 and TRBJ1-2 gives the full variable domain: DGGITQSPKYLFRKEGQNVTLSCEQNLNHDAMYWYRQDPGQGLRLIYYSQIVNDFQKGDIAEGYSVSREKKESFPLTVTSAQKNPTAFYLCASRVGEGTDYGYTFGSGTRLTVV.